These 18 T cell receptor beta chains were all obtained from the same sample, sequenced in a study of OX40 agonist ivuxolimab in advanced cancers. Library creation used the immunoSEQ multiplex PCR assay. Imported from immuneACCESS, the table was reduced by TCRdb to in-frame sequences with V and J called. These copies leave out some clones; in studies compared against another copy, an unresolved V gene accounts for under half, and the cause of the remainder is not known. Present in this sample are fewer than 65,000 clones, roughly 90% of which were seen just once. The leading ten clones occupy roughly 7% of the sample. Source: CD4+ or CD8+ T cells sorted from blood, taken in a trial of the OX40 agonist ivuxolimab. The receptors come from an adult with an advanced solid tumor such as melanoma, head and neck, liver or kidney cancer.

This rearrangement joins TRBV4-2 to TRBJ1-1; D call uncertain. The germline V gene has CDR1 LGHNA and CDR2 YNFKEQ. The V gene lost 0 bases and the J gene lost 6 bases, with 20 bases spanning the gap. There are 17 residues in the CDR3. The CDR3 region is CASSQDPSGGLLSEAFF. CDR3 DNA: TGTGCCAGCAGCCAAGATCCCTCGGGAGGTTTGCTTTCTGAAGCTTTCTTT.

The chain is built from TRBV9 and TRBJ2-3; 11 bases are a match to TRBD2. Trimming removed 3 bases from V and 7 bases from J; junction bases left unmatched: 4. The germline CDR1 and CDR2 sequences are SGDLS and YYNGEE. This CDR3 is 14 amino acids long. The CDR3 bases are TGTGCCAGCAGCGGAGGGACTAGCGGAAATACGCAGTATTTT. Protein: CASSGGTSGNTQYF. Based on the CDR3 plus reference TRBV9 and TRBJ2-3, the full variable domain is DSGVTQTPKHLITATGQRVTLRCSPRSGDLSVYWYQQSLDQGLQFLIQYYNGEERAKGNILERFSAQQFPDLHSELNLSSLELGDSALYFCASSGGTSGNTQYFGPGTRLTVL.

The chain employs TRBV7-9 and TRBJ1-4; the match to TRBD1 covers 9 bases. This CDR3 region has 17 residues. V shed 1 base, J shed 0 bases, and the junction held 3 bases outside the gene matches. Germline loops: CDR1 SEHNR, CDR2 FQNEAQ (reference sequence). CDR3 sequence: CASSLVGQGSTNEKLFF. As DNA, the CDR3 is TGTGCCAGCAGCTTAGTGGGACAGGGCTCAACTAATGAAAAACTGTTTTTT.

The chain links TRBV28 to TRBJ1-2, with 8 bases that match TRBD1. Germline V gene data show CDR1 as MDHEN and CDR2 as SYDVKM. Unmatched junction bases numbered 8, after V lost 4 bases and J lost 4 bases. The CDR3 runs to 15 residues. The CDR3 bases are TGTGCCAGCAGTTGGACAGGGTTCGTCTTCTATGGCTACACCTTC. The encoded protein is CASSWTGFVFYGYTF.

This rearrangement joins TRBV5-1 to TRBJ2-7, with TRBD2 as a possible D gene (7 bases). This CDR3 contains 15 residues. The V end was cut by 4 bases, the J end by 5 bases, with 19 bases between. The germline V gene has CDR1 SGHRS and CDR2 YFSETQ. The CDR3 sequence is CASSRGWGGGNEQYF. CDR3 coding DNA: TGCGCCAGCAGCCGAGGGTGGGGGGGCGGCAACGAGCAGTACTTC.

Here the CDR3 reads CASSLKGAGIQYF. Written as DNA, the CDR3 is TGCGCCAGCAGCTTGAAAGGGGCGGGCATTCAGTACTTC. The V call is TRBV5-1, the J call TRBJ2-4; D may correspond to TRBD1 or TRBD2 (5 bases each). This CDR3 comprises 13 residues. Trimming removed 1 base from V and 9 bases from J, with 11 bases in between. Germline V gene sequence: CDR1 SGHRS, CDR2 YFSETQ.

V and J are TRBV9 and TRBJ2-1, with 7 bases matching TRBD2. The CDR3 is 17 residues long. The germline V gene has CDR1 SGDLS and CDR2 YYNGEE. The V and J ends lost 0 bases and 2 bases, in that order; junction bases with no gene match: 8. The CDR3 DNA reads TGTGCCAGCAGCGTAGGCCACGCTAGCGGTGCCTACAATGAGCAGTTCTTC. Translated: CASSVGHASGAYNEQFF.

The sample holds one count of this clone. The V call is TRBV11-2, the J call TRBJ2-7; D is perhaps TRBD2 (5 bases). The CDR3 is 13 residues long. V lost 5 bases, J lost 6 bases, and 14 bases lay in between. Germline lookup yields CDR1 SGHAT and CDR2 FQNNGV. CDR3: CASSTRTSGEQYF. The CDR3 region has the DNA TGTGCCAGCAGCACCAGGACTTCTGGCGAGCAGTACTTC. Filled out from reference TRBV11-2 and TRBJ2-7, the complete variable domain reads EAGVAQSPRYKIIEKRQSVAFWCNPISGHATLYWYQQILGQGPKLLIQFQNNGVVDDSQLPKDRFSAERLKGVDSTLKIQPAKLEDSAVYLCASSTRTSGEQYFGPGTRLTVT.

The rearrangement joins TRBV5-1 to TRBJ2-3, with TRBD2 matching 13 bases. This CDR3 is built from 16 residues. The germline CDR1 and CDR2 sequences are SGHRS and YFSETQ. V trimming: 7 bases; J trimming: 3 bases; junction bases outside the gene matches: 8. CDR3 residues: CASGLAGVGGTDTQYF. CDR3 sequence (DNA): TGCGCCAGCGGACTAGCGGGAGTAGGGGGTACAGATACGCAGTATTTT.

The chain combines TRBV6-5 with TRBJ1-1, with no clear D. This CDR3 comprises 13 residues. V was clipped by 5 bases and J by 4 bases, with 11 bases between them. Germline assignment: CDR1 MNHEY and CDR2 SVGAGI. CDR3 nucleotides: TGTGCCAGCAGTCAATTAGACTCCACTGAAGCTTTCTTT. It codes for CASSQLDSTEAFF.

V and J are TRBV19 and TRBJ2-2, with D tentatively TRBD2 (7 bases). Germline CDR1 is LNHDA and CDR2 is SQIVND (reference sequence). The CDR3 extends over 14 amino acids. The V end lost 6 bases, the J end lost 6 bases, and 14 bases lay between the germline ends. CDR3 in amino acids: CASRGGGYSGELFF. Here the CDR3 DNA reads TGTGCCAGTAGAGGGGGAGGGTACTCCGGGGAGCTGTTTTTT.

The gene calls are TRBV28 and TRBJ2-7; 10 positions agree with TRBD1. After removal of 5 bases from V and 4 bases from J, the junction contained 5 bases not matched to a gene. Germline V gene sequence: CDR1 MDHEN, CDR2 SYDVKM. CDR3 length equals 14 residues. The CDR3 protein is CASSTTGQGYEQYF. For the CDR3, the DNA is TGTGCCAGCAGTACTACGGGACAGGGGTACGAGCAGTACTTC.

The rearrangement links TRBV5-6 to TRBJ2-7; D may be TRBD2 (7 bases). This CDR3 has 15 residues. Trimming took off 4 bases at V and 4 bases at J, with 18 bases between the two ends. Germline CDR1 reads SGHDT; CDR2 reads YYEEEE. Here the CDR3 DNA reads TGTGCCAGCAGCCCCAAGGGGGAGGGCCTTTACGAGCAGTACTTC. Translated, it gives CASSPKGEGLYEQYF.

This chain connects TRBV9 to TRBJ2-5; 14 bases map to TRBD2. This CDR3 spans 17 amino acids. V shed 2 bases and J 5 bases; nucleotides not matched to a gene: 8. From germline, CDR1 is SGDLS and CDR2 YYNGEE. Written as DNA, the CDR3 is TGTGCCAGCAGCGTGGGGACTAGCGGGAGCGGAGGGGAGACCCAGTACTTC. This gives the protein CASSVGTSGSGGETQYF. Variable domain in full (rest from reference TRBV9 and TRBJ2-5): DSGVTQTPKHLITATGQRVTLRCSPRSGDLSVYWYQQSLDQGLQFLIQYYNGEERAKGNILERFSAQQFPDLHSELNLSSLELGDSALYFCASSVGTSGSGGETQYFGPGTRLLVL.

The rearrangement joins TRBV2 to TRBJ2-1; D gene unclear. Germline CDR1 SNHLY, CDR2 FYNNEI. Between the trimmed V and J ends, which lost 6 bases and 7 bases, there was a span of 7 bases. The CDR3 sequence is 11 residues long. The CDR3 DNA follows: TGTGCCAGCAGAGTGTTGAATGAGCAGTTCTTC. Translated, it gives CASRVLNEQFF.

In this sample, this clone turned up a few times. This sequence joins TRBV19 and TRBJ1-2; D is unresolved. V lost 5 bases, J lost 4 bases, and 8 bases lay in between. CDR1 LNHDA and CDR2 SQIVND come from the germline V gene (reference sequence). This CDR3 has 12 amino acids. In nucleotides, the CDR3 is TGTGCCAGTAGTCCAAACAGCTATGGCTACACCTTC. This encodes CASSPNSYGYTF.

V is TRBV7-3 and J is TRBJ2-1; 10 bases are a match to TRBD2. Trimming cost V 6 bases and J 8 bases; bases outside gene matches: 4. This CDR3 comprises 13 residues. Looked up from germline, CDR1 is SGHTA and CDR2 is FQGTGA. The chain's CDR3 is CASRPSGSHEQFF. CDR3 bases: TGTGCCAGCAGGCCTAGCGGGAGCCATGAGCAGTTCTTC.

This rearrangement joins TRBV28 to TRBJ1-2; no clear D. This CDR3 is 11 amino acids long. V lost 3 bases to trimming and J lost 8 bases, with 7 bases between them. From germline, CDR1 is MDHEN and CDR2 SYDVKM. The CDR3 loop is CASSFWRGYTF. The CDR3 nucleotides are TGTGCCAGCAGTTTCTGGCGGGGCTACACCTTC.